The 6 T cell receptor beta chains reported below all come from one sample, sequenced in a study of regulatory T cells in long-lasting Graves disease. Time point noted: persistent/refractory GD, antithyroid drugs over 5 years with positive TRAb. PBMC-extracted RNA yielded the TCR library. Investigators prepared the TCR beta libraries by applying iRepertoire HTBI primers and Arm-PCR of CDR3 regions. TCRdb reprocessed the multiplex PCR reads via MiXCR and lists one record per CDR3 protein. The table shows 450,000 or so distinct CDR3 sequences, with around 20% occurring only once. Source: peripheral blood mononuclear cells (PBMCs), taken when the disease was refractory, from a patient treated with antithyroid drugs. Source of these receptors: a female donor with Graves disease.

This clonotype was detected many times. The CDR3 reads CASTRDRAYEQYF. The CDR3 DNA reads as TGTGCCAGCACCAGGGACAGGGCCTACGAGCAGTACTTC. The chain recombines TRBV2 with TRBJ2-7; 9 bases agree with TRBD1. The V gene's germline CDR1 is SNHLY and CDR2 FYNNEI. The CDR3 consists of 13 residues. V gave up 7 bases and J gave up 2 bases; unmatched junction bases: 3.

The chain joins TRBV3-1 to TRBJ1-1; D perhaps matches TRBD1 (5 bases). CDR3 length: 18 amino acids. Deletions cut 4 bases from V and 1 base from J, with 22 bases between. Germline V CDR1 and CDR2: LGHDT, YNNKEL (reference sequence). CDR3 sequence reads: CASSRGRVAGIPNTEAFF. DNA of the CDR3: TGTGCCAGCAGCCGAGGAAGGGTGGCAGGGATCCCGAACACTGAAGCTTTCTTT.

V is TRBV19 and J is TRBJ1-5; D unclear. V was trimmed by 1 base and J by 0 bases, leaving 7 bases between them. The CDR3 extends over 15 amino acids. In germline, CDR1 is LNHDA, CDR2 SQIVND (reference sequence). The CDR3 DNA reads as TGTGCCAGTAGTATAGCAGGTTATAGCAATCAGCCCCAGCATTTT. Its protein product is CASSIAGYSNQPQHF.

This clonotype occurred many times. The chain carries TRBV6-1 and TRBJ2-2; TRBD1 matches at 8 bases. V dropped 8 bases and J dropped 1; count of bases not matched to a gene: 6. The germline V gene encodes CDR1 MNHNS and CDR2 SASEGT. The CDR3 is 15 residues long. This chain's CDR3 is CASLLDRENTGELFF. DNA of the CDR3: TGTGCCAGCCTCCTGGACAGGGAGAACACCGGGGAGCTGTTTTTT.

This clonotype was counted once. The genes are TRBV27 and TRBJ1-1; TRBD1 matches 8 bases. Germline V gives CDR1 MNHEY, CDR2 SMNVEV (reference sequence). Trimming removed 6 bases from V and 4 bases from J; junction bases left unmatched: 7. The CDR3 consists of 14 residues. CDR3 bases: TGTGCCAGCAGCCCAAACAGGGGGAGCACTGAAGCTTTCTTT. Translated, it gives CASSPNRGSTEAFF.

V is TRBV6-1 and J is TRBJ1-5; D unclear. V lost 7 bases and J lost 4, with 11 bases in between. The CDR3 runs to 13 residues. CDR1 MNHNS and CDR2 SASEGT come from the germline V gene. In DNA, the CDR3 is TGTGCCAGCACCACCGACGGAAATCAGCCCCAGCATTTT. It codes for CASTTDGNQPQHF.